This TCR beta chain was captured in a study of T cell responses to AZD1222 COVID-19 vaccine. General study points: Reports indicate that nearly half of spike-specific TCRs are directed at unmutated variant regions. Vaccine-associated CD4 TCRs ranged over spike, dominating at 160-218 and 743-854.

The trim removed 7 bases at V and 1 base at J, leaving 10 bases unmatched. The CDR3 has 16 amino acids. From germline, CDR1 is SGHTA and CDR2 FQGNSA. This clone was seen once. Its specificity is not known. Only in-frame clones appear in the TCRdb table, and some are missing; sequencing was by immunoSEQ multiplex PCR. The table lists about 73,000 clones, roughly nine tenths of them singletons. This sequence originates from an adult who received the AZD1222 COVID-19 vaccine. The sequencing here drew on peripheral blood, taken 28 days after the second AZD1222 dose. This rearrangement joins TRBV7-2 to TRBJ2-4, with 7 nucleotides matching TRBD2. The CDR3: CASTREAGMAKNIQYF. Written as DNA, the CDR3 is TGTGCCAGCACCCGGGAGGCAGGGATGGCCAAAAACATTCAGTACTTC.